The 8 T cell receptor beta chains in this list originate from one sample, sequenced in a study of blood T cell repertoires in COVID-19. Here immunoSEQ multiplex PCR was the method, and the copy in TCRdb shows in-frame clones only, minus some. Here the sample spans about 90,000 clones, over 80% being singletons. Sequencing used peripheral blood. These receptors were collected from a woman in her seventies with active or convalescent COVID-19.

The chain couples TRBV2 to TRBJ1-6; D possibly corresponds to TRBD1 (6 bases). V lost 6 bases and J 7 bases, leaving 10 bases between the germline ends. The V gene's germline CDR1 is SNHLY and CDR2 FYNNEI. This CDR3 contains 13 residues. The CDR3 DNA reads as TGTGCCAGCAGGGAGGACAGAAATTCACCCCTCCACTTT. This sequence encodes CASREDRNSPLHF.

The chain has TRBV29-1 and TRBJ2-1; the match to TRBD1 covers 9 bases. V shed 6 bases, J shed 6 bases, and the junction held 9 bases outside the gene matches. The CDR3 covers 14 residues. Germline V lookup: CDR1 SQVTM, CDR2 ANQGSEA. In DNA, the CDR3 is TGCAGCGTGGGACAGGGCTCAATACCCAATGAGCAGTTCTTC. It is translated as CSVGQGSIPNEQFF.

This chain joins TRBV7-2 and TRBJ1-2; 7 positions match TRBD1. V shed 5 bases, J shed 13 bases, and the junction held 10 bases outside the gene matches. There are 12 residues in the CDR3. CDR1 SGHTA and CDR2 FQGNSA come from the germline V gene. The CDR3 protein is CASSQGQTLLTF. CDR3 nucleotides: TGTGCCAGCAGCCAGGGACAGACCCTCCTCACCTTC.

V and J are TRBV2 and TRBJ1-2; 10 nucleotides match TRBD1. CDR3 length equals 14 residues. Germline CDR1 reads SNHLY; CDR2 reads FYNNEI. V was pared by 4 bases and J by 8 bases, with 7 bases of the junction left unmatched. In DNA form, the CDR3 reads TGTGCCAGCAGTGTACGACAGGGGGCAACGGGCTACACCTTC. Protein sequence: CASSVRQGATGYTF.

CDR3 sequence: CATSAQDRTETYNEQFF. CDR3 bases: TGTGCCACCAGTGCACAAGATCGGACAGAGACCTACAATGAGCAGTTCTTC. J is TRBJ2-1 and V is TRBV24-1; D may be TRBD1 (6 bases). V dropped 5 bases and J dropped 2 bases, with 18 bases sitting between them. The germline gives CDR1 KGHDR, CDR2 SFDVKD. CDR3 length: 17 amino acids.

The V call is TRBV3-1 (or the pseudogene TRBV3-2), the J call TRBJ1-5, with D uncertain. V lost 1 base to trimming and J lost 1 base, with 5 bases between them. The CDR3 contains 14 residues. CDR1 is LGHDT and CDR2 is YNNKEL in the germline V gene (reference sequence). The CDR3 is CASSQGRSNQPQHF. The CDR3 coding sequence is TGTGCCAGCAGCCAAGGGAGGAGCAATCAGCCCCAGCATTTT.

This clone has a single count. This chain joins TRBV6-1 and TRBJ1-3; D is uncertain. CDR1 and CDR2 (germline): MNHNS, SASEGT. V lost 1 base and J 2 bases, leaving 6 bases between the germline ends. The CDR3 length is 14 residues. CDR3 nucleotide sequence: TGTGCCAGCAGTGAAGTGTTAACTGGAAACACCATATATTTT. It yields the protein CASSEVLTGNTIYF.

The chain joins TRBV5-1 to TRBJ1-4; D remains unclear. V was pared by 3 bases and J by 8 bases, with 23 bases between. The germline V gene has CDR1 SGHRS and CDR2 YFSETQ. The CDR3 consists of 17 residues. CDR3 coding DNA: TGCGCCAGCAGCTCCGGAAGTGCGGACTTAGGGAAGGAAAAACTGTTTTTT. This translates into CASSSGSADLGKEKLFF.